What follows are 10 T cell receptor beta chains derived from one specimen sequenced in a study of blood T cell repertoires in COVID-19 (TCRdb year 2020). Receptor amplification or capture employed the immunoSEQ multiplex PCR assay. The immuneACCESS repertoire file appears here via TCRdb, limited to in-frame rearrangements. These files lack a portion of the clones; in checked studies, under half of the deficit traces to unresolved V genes, and the cause of the others is not known. The sample has roughly 260,000 clones on record, around 82% of them singletons. Around 3.5% of the sample is held by the ten biggest clonotypes. Sequencing was performed on PBMCs or T cells enriched from blood (not recorded which). The origin of the receptors is a middle-aged woman who had been exposed to COVID-19.

The J gene is TRBJ2-7, the V gene TRBV11-3; the D gene is possibly TRBD1 (7 bases). CDR3 length: 11 residues. Trimming removed 8 bases from V and 6 bases from J, with 11 bases in between. Germline CDR1 and CDR2: SGHNT and YENEEA. The CDR3 nucleotides read TGTGCCAGCGGGCAGGGGGGCGAGCAGTACTTC. Translation: CASGQGGEQYF.

The rearrangement links TRBV7-6 to TRBJ1-5, with 9 nucleotides matching TRBD1. The CDR3 contains 15 residues. The trim removed 5 bases at V and 6 bases at J, leaving 8 bases unmatched. Germline CDR1 SGHVS, CDR2 FNYEAQ. The DNA of the CDR3 is TGTGCCAGCAGCCAGGACAGGGGCGCAGGTCAGCCCCAGCATTTT. It specifies CASSQDRGAGQPQHF.

This chain joins TRBV6-6 and TRBJ1-2; perhaps TRBD1 as D (6 bases). Germline CDR1 MNHNY, CDR2 SVGAGI (reference sequence). CDR3 size: 17 residues. The germline V and J ends were trimmed by 6 bases and 8 bases, with 28 bases remaining between them. The CDR3 region is CASSRLTGYRVLGGYTF. The CDR3 DNA sequence: TGTGCCAGCAGCCGACTTACCGGATACAGGGTCTTGGGGGGCTACACCTTC.

This rearrangement joins TRBV7-2 to TRBJ1-4, with no clear D. The CDR3 loop spans 13 amino acids. Trimming stripped 1 base from V and 4 bases from J, with 4 bases between. Germline V CDR1 and CDR2: SGHTA, FQGNSA. The CDR3, as DNA: TGTGCCAGCAGCTTAGACAGTAATGAAAAACTGTTTTTT. Residues: CASSLDSNEKLFF.

This clone was observed a few times. The V and J genes are TRBV6-5 and TRBJ1-5; D gene ambiguous. Germline CDR1 reads MNHEY; CDR2 reads SVGAGI. Trimming stripped 0 bases from V and 0 bases from J, with 9 bases between. This CDR3 has 16 amino acids. CDR3 protein: CASSYSAVYSNQPQHF. CDR3 nucleotides: TGTGCCAGCAGTTACTCGGCCGTGTATAGCAATCAGCCCCAGCATTTT.

This chain uses TRBV28 with TRBJ1-1, with TRBD1 as a possible D gene (5 bases). The V gene's germline CDR1 is MDHEN and CDR2 SYDVKM. V was shortened by 5 bases and J by 8 bases, with 18 bases between the two germline ends. CDR3 length equals 14 residues. The CDR3 region has the DNA TGTGCCAGCAGTCCAGGGATGCAGGAACGAGAAGCTTTCTTT. It codes for CASSPGMQEREAFF.

This chain joins TRBV2 and TRBJ2-1, with 7 bases aligning to TRBD1. Germline values: CDR1 SNHLY, CDR2 FYNNEI. Trimming took 8 bases from V and 5 from J; bases not matched to a gene: 15. This CDR3 is 16 amino acids long. The DNA of the CDR3 is TGTGCCAGCCGCCGAGGAATAGGGGGCGTCCACAATGAGCAGTTCTTC. Its protein is CASRRGIGGVHNEQFF.

The chain has TRBV2 and TRBJ1-1; D not resolved. V lost 7 bases and J lost 1, with 13 bases in between. From germline, CDR1 is SNHLY and CDR2 FYNNEI. This CDR3 contains 14 residues. CDR3 sequence: CASTPRHPNTEAFF. CDR3 bases: TGTGCCAGCACCCCAAGACACCCGAACACTGAAGCTTTCTTT.

This rearrangement joins TRBV7-9 to TRBJ1-1, with a possible D match to TRBD1 (5 bases). The CDR3 spans 16 residues. V lost 4 bases to trimming and J lost 0 bases, with 15 bases between them. Germline V CDR1 and CDR2: SEHNR, FQNEAQ (reference sequence). The CDR3 loop is CASSSQGPLMNTEAFF. The CDR3 DNA sequence: TGTGCCAGCAGCTCGCAGGGCCCCCTTATGAACACTGAAGCTTTCTTT.

The chain uses TRBV10-3 and TRBJ2-2; 8 bases are a match to TRBD1. The ends lost 6 bases at V and 3 bases at J; junction bases unmatched: 3. CDR3 size: 14 residues. Per the germline V gene, CDR1 is ENHRY and CDR2 is SYGVKD. CDR3 sequence: CAIRQTGDTGELFF. The CDR3 nucleotides read TGTGCCATCAGACAGACAGGGGACACCGGGGAGCTGTTTTTT.